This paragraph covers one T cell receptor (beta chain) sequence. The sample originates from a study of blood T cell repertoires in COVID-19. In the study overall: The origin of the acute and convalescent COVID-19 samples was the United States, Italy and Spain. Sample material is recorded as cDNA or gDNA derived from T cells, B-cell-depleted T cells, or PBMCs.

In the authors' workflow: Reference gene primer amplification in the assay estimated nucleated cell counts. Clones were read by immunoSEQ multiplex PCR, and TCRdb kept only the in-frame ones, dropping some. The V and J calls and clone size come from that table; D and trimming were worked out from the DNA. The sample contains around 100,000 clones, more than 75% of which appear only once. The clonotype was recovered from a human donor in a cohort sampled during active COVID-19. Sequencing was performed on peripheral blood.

The CDR3 sequence: CASSLGSPYEQYF. CDR3 DNA: TGTGCCAGCAGCTTGGGCAGCCCCTACGAGCAGTACTTC. The chain employs TRBV7-9 and TRBJ2-7; D gene uncertain. The germline V gene has CDR1 SEHNR and CDR2 FQNEAQ (reference sequence). Trimming left V 3 bases short and J 2 bases short, with 8 bases between. The CDR3 runs 13 residues.